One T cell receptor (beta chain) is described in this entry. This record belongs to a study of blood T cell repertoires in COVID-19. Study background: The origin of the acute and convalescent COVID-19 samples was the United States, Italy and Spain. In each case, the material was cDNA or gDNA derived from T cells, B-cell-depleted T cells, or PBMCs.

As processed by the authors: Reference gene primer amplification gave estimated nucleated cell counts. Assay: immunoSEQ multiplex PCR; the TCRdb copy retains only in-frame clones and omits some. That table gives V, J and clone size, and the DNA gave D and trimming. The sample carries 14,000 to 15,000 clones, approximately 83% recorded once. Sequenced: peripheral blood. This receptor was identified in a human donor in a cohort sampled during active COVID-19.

The CDR3 DNA reads as TGTGCCAGCAGACGAACAGGGTTTGAGCAGTACTTC. It codes for CASRRTGFEQYF. The V and J genes are TRBV6-5 and TRBJ2-7, with D possibly being TRBD1 (6 bases). The CDR3 loop spans 12 amino acids. In germline, CDR1 is MNHEY, CDR2 SVGAGI. V was trimmed by 6 bases and J by 7 bases, leaving 13 bases between them.